The clone carrying this TCR beta chain was counted at least ten times. V was trimmed by 4 bases and J by 10 bases, leaving 18 bases between them. This CDR3 is 15 amino acids long. The V gene's germline CDR1 is SGDLS and CDR2 YYNGEE. These data belong to a study of spatial heterogeneity in lung cancer. TCRdb re-derived calls from the 5' RACE reads in MiXCR, one entry per CDR3 protein. The sample lists around 40,000 distinct CDR3 sequences, more than 4.5% seen once, with about 25% in the top ten. Time point indicated: sample taken at primary tumor resection. Donation came from around 72 patients with untreated early-stage non-small cell lung cancer.

This receptor was taken from a female donor with early-stage non-small cell lung cancer. The source material was PBMCs, sampled at surgery. This rearrangement joins TRBV9 to TRBJ1-6; TRBD1 might be the D (5 bases). CDR3 DNA: TGTGCCAGCAGCCAACTGTCGGGGGTTGAGTCACCCCTCCACTTT. Translating it yields CASSQLSGVESPLHF.